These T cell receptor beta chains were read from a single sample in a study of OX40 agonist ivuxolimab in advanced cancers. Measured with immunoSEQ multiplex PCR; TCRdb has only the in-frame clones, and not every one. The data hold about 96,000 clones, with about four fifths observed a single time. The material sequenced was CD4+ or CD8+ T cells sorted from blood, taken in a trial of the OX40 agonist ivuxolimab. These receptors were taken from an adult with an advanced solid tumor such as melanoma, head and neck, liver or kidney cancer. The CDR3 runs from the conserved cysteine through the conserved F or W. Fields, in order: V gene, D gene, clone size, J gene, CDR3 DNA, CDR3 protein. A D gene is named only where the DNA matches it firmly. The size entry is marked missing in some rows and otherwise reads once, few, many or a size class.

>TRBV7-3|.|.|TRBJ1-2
TGTGCCAGCAGCCAAACTCCGGGACCCACTAACTATGGCTACACCTTC
CASSQTPGPTNYGYTF
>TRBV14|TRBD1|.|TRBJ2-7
TGTGCCAGCAGCCAGGGACCGGGACAGGGTATCTACGAGCAGTACTTC
CASSQGPGQGIYEQYF
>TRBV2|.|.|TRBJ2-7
TGTGCCAGCAACGGCGGGATGGGGGAGCAGTACTTC
CASNGGMGEQYF
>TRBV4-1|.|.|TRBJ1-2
TGCGCCAGCAGCCAAGAGCCTGGGACGGTCTATGGCTACACCTTC
CASSQEPGTVYGYTF
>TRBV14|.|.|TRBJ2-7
TGTGCCAGCAGCCACGGACAGACCTACGAGCAGTACTTC
CASSHGQTYEQYF
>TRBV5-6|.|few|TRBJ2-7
TGTGCCAGCAGCTTACCGGGACGGGGAACGAACGAGCAGTACTTC
CASSLPGRGTNEQYF
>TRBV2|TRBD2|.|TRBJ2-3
TGTGCCAGCAGACCTTCTAGCGGGGGCCCAGGGGATACGCAGTATTTT
CASRPSSGGPGDTQYF
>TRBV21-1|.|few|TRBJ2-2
TGTGCCAGCAGCCCCTTGGTGGTGGGGACCGGGGAGCTGTTTTTT
CASSPLVVGTGELFF
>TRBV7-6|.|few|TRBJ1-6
TGTGCCAGCAGCTTAGACAGGGATTATAATTCACCCCTCCACTTT
CASSLDRDYNSPLHF
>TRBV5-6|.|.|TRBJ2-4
TGTGCCAGCAGCTTAGACTCGGCCAAAAACATTCAGTACTTC
CASSLDSAKNIQYF
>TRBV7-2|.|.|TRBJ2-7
TGTGCCAGCAGCTTTAGAAACGAGCAGTACTTC
CASSFRNEQYF
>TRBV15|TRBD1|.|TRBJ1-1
TGTGCCACCAGCGAAACACAGGGGACCACTGAAGCTTTCTTT
CATSETQGTTEAFF
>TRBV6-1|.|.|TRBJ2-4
TGTGCCAGCAGTGTACAGAACTTAAACATTCAGTACTTC
CASSVQNLNIQYF